This paragraph reports one T cell receptor (beta chain). The table came from immunoSEQ multiplex PCR; TCRdb's copy has only in-frame clones and leaves some out. This table holds roughly 250,000 clones, over 65% found once. This sample is drawn from a study of blood T cell repertoires in COVID-19. At the level of the study: Material from acute and convalescent COVID-19 was sourced from the United States, Italy and Spain. T cells, B-cell-depleted T cells, or PBMCs provided the cDNA or gDNA that served as material.

The germline V gene has CDR1 MNHEY and CDR2 SVGAGI. This CDR3 is built from 11 residues. The V end lost 6 bases, the J end lost 8 bases, and 10 bases lay between the germline ends. Sequencing was done on a sample of peripheral blood. The sequence was obtained from a woman older than 75 with acute or convalescent COVID-19. The chain uses TRBV6-5 and TRBJ1-1; maybe TRBD1 (6 bases). CDR3 amino acids: CASSSRGEAFF. The DNA for the CDR3 is TGTGCCAGCAGCTCCAGGGGAGAAGCTTTCTTT.